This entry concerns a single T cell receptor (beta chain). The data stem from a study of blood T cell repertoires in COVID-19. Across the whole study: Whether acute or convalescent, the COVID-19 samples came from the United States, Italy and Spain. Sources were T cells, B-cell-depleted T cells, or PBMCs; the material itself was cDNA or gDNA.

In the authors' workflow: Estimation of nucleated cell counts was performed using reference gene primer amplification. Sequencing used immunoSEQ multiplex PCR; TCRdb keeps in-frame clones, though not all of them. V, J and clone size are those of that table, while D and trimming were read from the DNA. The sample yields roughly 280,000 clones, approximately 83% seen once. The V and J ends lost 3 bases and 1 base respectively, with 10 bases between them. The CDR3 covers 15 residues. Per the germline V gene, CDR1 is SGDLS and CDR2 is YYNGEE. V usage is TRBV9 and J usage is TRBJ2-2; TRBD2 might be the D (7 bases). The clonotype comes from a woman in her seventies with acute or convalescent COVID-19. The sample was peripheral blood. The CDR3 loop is CASSGRGGNTGELFF. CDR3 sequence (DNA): TGTGCCAGCAGCGGAAGGGGGGGGAACACCGGGGAGCTGTTTTTT.